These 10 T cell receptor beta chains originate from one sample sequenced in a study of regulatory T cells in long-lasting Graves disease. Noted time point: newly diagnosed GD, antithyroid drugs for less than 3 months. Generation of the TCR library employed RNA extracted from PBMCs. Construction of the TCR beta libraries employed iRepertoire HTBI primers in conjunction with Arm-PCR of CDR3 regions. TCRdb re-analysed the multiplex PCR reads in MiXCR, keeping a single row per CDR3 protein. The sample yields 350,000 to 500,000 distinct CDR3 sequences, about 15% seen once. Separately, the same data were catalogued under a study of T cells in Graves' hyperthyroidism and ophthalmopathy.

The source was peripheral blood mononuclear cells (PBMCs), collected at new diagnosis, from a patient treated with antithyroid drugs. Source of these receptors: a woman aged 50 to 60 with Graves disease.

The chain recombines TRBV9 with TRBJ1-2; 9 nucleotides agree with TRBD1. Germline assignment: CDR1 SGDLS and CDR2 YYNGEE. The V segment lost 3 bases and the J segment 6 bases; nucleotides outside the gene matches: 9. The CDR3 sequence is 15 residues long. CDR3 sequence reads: CASSAMDRGKDGYTF. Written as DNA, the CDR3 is TGTGCCAGCAGCGCAATGGACAGGGGAAAGGATGGCTACACCTTC.

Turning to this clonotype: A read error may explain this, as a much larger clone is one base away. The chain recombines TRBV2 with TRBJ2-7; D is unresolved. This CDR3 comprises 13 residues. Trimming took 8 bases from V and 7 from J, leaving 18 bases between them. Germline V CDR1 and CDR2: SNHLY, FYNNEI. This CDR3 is CASYKSSYNEQYF. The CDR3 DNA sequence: TGTGCCAGCTATAAAAGCTCCTACAATGAGCAGTACTTC. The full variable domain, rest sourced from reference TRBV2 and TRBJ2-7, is EPEVTQTPSHQVTQMGQEVILRCVPISNHLYFYWYRQILGQKVEFLVSFYNNEISEKSEIFDDQFSVERPDGSNFTLKIRSTKLEDSAMYFCASYKSSYNEQYFGPGTRLTVT.

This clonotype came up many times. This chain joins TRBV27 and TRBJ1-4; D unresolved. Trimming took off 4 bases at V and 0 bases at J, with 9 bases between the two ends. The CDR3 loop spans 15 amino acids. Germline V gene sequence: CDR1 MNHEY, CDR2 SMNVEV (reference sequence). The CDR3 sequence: CASSSETSTNEKLFF. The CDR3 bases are TGTGCCAGCAGTTCCGAGACATCAACTAATGAAAAACTGTTTTTT. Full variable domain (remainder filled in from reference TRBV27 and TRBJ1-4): EAQVTQNPRYLITVTGKKLTVTCSQNMNHEYMSWYRQDPGLGLRQIYYSMNVEVTDKGDVPEGYKVSRKEKRNFPLILESPSPNQTSLYFCASSSETSTNEKLFFGSGTQLSVL.

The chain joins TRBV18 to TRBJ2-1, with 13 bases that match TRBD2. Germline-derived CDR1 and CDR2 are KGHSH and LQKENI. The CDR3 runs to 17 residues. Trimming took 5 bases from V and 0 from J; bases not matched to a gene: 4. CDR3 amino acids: CASSRTSGSSSYNEQFF. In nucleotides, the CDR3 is TGTGCCAGCTCAAGGACTAGCGGGAGTTCCTCCTACAATGAGCAGTTCTTC. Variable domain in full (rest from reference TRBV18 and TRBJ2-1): NAGVMQNPRHLVRRRGQEARLRCSPMKGHSHVYWYRQLPEEGLKFMVYLQKENIIDESGMPKERFSAEFPKEGPSILRIQQVVRGDSAAYFCASSRTSGSSSYNEQFFGPGTRLTVL.

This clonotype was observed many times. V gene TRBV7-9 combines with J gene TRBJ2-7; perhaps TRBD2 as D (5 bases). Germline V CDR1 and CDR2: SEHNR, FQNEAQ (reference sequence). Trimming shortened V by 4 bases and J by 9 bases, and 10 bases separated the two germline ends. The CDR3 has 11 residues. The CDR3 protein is CASSSIRGQYF. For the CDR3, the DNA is TGTGCCAGCAGCTCCATTCGGGGGCAGTACTTC.

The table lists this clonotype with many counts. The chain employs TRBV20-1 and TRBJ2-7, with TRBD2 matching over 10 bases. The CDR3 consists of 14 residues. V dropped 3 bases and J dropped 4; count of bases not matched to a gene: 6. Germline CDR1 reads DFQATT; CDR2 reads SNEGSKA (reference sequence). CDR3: CSARSGTSAYEQYF. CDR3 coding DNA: TGCAGTGCTAGGAGCGGGACTAGCGCATACGAGCAGTACTTC.

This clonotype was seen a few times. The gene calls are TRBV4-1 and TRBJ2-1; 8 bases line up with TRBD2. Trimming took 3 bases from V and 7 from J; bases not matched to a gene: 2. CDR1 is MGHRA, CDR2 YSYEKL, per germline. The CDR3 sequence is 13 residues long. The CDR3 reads CASSQGLGNEQFF. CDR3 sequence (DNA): TGCGCCAGCAGCCAGGGACTAGGAAATGAGCAGTTCTTC.

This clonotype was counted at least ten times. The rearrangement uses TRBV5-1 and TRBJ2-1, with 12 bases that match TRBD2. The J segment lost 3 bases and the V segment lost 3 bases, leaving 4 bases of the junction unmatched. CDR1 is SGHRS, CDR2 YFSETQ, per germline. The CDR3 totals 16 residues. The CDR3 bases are TGCGCCAGCAGCTCACAACTAGCGGGAGGCTACAATGAGCAGTTCTTC. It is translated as CASSSQLAGGYNEQFF.

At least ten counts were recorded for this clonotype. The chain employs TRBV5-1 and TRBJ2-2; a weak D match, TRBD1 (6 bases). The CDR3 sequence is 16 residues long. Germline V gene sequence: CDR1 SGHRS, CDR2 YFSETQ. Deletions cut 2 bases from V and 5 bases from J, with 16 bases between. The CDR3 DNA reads TGCGCCAGCAGCTTTAAACAGGGTCACTGGACCGGGGAGCTGTTTTTT. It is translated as CASSFKQGHWTGELFF.

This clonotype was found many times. The DNA for the CDR3 is TGTGCCAGCAGCTCTAGAGCTCCCGGGGGCGGAGGCACAGATACGCAGTATTTT. This codes for CASSSRAPGGGGTDTQYF. V usage is TRBV7-3 and J usage is TRBJ2-3; tentatively, D is TRBD1 or TRBD2 (6 bases each). Trimming left V 4 bases short and J 1 base short, with 21 bases between. Per the germline V gene, CDR1 is SGHTA and CDR2 is FQGTGA. This CDR3 comprises 18 residues.